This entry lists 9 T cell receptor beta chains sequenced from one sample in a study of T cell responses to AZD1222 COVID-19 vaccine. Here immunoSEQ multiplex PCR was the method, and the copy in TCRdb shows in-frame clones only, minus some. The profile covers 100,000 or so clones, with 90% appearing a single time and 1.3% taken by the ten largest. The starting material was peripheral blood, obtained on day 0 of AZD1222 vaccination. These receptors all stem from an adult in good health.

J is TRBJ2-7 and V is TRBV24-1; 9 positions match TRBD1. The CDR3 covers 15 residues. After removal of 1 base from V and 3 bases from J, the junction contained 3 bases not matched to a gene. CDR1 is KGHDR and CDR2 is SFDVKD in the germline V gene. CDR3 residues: CATSDFPGQGYEQYF. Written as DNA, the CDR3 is TGTGCCACCAGTGATTTCCCGGGACAGGGCTACGAGCAGTACTTC.

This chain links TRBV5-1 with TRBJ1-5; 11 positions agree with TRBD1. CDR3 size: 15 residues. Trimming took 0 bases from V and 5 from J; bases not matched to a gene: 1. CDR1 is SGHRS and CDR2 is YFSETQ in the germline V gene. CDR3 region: CASSLEGQGDQPQHF. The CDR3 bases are TGCGCCAGCAGCTTGGAGGGACAGGGGGATCAGCCCCAGCATTTT.

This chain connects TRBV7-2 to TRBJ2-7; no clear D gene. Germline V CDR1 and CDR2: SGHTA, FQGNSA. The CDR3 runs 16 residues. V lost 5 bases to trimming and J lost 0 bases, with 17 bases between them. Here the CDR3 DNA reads TGTGCCAGCAGCACCCCGCTGTTTCGGGCCTCCTACGAGCAGTACTTC. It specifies CASSTPLFRASYEQYF. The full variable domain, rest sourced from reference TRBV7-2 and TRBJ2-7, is GAGVSQSPSNKVTEKGKDVELRCDPISGHTALYWYRQSLGQGLEFLIYFQGNSAPDKSGLPSDRFSAERTGGSVSTLTIQRTQQEDSAVYLCASSTPLFRASYEQYFGPGTRLTVT.

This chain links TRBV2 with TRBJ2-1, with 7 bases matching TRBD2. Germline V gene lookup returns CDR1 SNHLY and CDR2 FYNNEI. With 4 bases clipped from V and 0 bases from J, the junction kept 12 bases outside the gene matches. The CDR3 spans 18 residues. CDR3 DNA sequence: TGTGCCAGCAGTGTATTAGCCTGGCGGGGGAGCTCCTACAATGAGCAGTTCTTC. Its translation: CASSVLAWRGSSYNEQFF. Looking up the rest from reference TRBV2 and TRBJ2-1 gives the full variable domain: EPEVTQTPSHQVTQMGQEVILRCVPISNHLYFYWYRQILGQKVEFLVSFYNNEISEKSEIFDDQFSVERPDGSNFTLKIRSTKLEDSAMYFCASSVLAWRGSSYNEQFFGPGTRLTVL.

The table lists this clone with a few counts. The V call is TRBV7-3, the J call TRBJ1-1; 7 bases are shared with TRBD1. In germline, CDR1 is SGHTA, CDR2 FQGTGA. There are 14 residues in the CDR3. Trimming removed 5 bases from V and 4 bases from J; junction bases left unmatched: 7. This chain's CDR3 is CASSRSRDSTEAFF. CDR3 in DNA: TGTGCCAGCAGCCGGAGTCGGGACAGCACTGAAGCTTTCTTT.

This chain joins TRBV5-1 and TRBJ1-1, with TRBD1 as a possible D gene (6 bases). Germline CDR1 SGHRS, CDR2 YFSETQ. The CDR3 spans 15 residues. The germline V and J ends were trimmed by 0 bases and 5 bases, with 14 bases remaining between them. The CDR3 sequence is CASSLGGQGLTEAFF. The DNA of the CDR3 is TGCGCCAGCAGCTTGGGAGGGCAGGGGTTGACTGAAGCTTTCTTT.

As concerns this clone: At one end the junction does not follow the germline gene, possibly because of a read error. CDR3 region: CASREGLNTEAFF. Written as DNA, the CDR3 is TGTGCCAGCAGGGAAGGCTTGAACACTGAAGCTTTCTTT. This chain connects TRBV6-1 to TRBJ1-1; D gene unclear. Germline CDR1 and CDR2: MNHNS and SASEGT. The CDR3 length is 13 residues.

This CDR3 reads CASSSSTDGTGIRQGYTF. CDR3 nucleotides: TGTGCCAGCAGCTCCTCAACCGACGGGACAGGGATACGACAGGGCTACACCTTC. The V call is TRBV7-9, the J call TRBJ1-2, with TRBD1 identical over 9 bases. V was clipped by 4 bases and J by 8 bases; unmatched bases: 20. This CDR3 has 18 amino acids. Germline values: CDR1 SEHNR, CDR2 FQNEAQ (reference sequence).

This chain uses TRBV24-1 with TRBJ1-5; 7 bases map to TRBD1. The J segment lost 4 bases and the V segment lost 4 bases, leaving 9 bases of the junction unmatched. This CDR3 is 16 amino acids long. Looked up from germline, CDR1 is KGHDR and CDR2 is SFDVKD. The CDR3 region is CATSEDTGTVNQPQHF. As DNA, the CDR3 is TGTGCCACCAGTGAGGATACCGGGACAGTTAATCAGCCCCAGCATTTT.